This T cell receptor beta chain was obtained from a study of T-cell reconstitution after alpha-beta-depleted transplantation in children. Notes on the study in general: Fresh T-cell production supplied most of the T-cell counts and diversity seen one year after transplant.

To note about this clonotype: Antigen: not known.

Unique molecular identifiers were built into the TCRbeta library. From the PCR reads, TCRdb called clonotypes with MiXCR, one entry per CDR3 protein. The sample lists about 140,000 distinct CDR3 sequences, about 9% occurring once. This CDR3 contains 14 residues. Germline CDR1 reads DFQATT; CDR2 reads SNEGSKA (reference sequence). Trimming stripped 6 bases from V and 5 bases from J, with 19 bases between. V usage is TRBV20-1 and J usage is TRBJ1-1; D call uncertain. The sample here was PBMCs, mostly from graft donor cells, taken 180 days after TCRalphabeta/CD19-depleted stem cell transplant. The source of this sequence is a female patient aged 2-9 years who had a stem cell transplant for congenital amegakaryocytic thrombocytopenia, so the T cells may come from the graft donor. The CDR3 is CSALVGRASTEAFF. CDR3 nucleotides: TGCAGTGCCCTCGTCGGGCGGGCGAGTACTGAAGCTTTCTTT.